This TCR beta chain was profiled in a study of blood T cells in healthy people across ages. A sample-barcoded 5' primer and a J-beta primer mix were used in a second PCR of roughly 6 to 12 cycles. TCRdb passed the 5' RACE reads through MiXCR, listing each CDR3 protein once. The top ten clones hold approximately 29% of a sample with about 640,000 distinct CDR3 sequences, around 43% of them seen once. The CDR3 runs 15 residues. V was clipped by 3 bases and J by 1 base, with 15 bases between them. The germline CDR1 and CDR2 sequences are GTSNPN and SVGIG (reference sequence). The authors drew around 11 milliliters of peripheral blood from each donor.

The chain links TRBV30 to TRBJ1-1; D not certain. Sequencing was carried out using blood. This receptor was obtained from a man aged 80 or over in good health. The CDR3 spells CAWRAREAPNTEAFF. The CDR3 DNA sequence: TGTGCCTGGAGGGCAAGGGAGGCCCCGAACACTGAAGCTTTCTTT.